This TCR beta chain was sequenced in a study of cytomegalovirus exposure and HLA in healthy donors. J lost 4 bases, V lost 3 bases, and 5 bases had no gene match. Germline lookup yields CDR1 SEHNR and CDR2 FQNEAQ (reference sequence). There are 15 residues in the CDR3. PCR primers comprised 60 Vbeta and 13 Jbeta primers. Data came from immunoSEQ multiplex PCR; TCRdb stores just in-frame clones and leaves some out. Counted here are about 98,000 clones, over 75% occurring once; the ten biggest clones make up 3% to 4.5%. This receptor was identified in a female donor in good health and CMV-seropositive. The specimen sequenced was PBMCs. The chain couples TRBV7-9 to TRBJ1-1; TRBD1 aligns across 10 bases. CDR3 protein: CASSFSRTGGTEAFF. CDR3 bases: TGTGCCAGCAGCTTCTCTCGGACAGGGGGCACTGAAGCTTTCTTT.